This entry lists 11 T cell receptor beta chains sequenced from one sample in a study of CXCR3-negative and CXCR3-positive naive CD8 T cells. With UMI labels, 5' RACE was used to prepare the TRB cDNA libraries. TCRdb processed the 5' RACE reads again and assigns one entry to each CDR3 protein, with no DNA. This repertoire includes around 50,000 distinct CDR3 sequences. Specimen: naive CXCR3- CD8+ T cells from blood. Subset defined: CD45RO-CCR7+CD27+CD95- naive CD8+ T cells lacking CXCR3 (TNR3-). Receptors were obtained from a human donor in good health. Some clones in this sample may be carry-over from other donors' samples.

This chain connects TRBV6-5 to TRBJ2-2; TCRdb calls TRBD1, which cannot be checked without DNA. Germline assignment: CDR1 MNHEY and CDR2 SVGAGI. The CDR3 has 14 amino acids. The CDR3 reads CASTPAVVTGELFF.

This chain uses TRBV10-3 with TRBJ2-7. This CDR3 contains 13 residues. Germline V CDR1 and CDR2: ENHRY, SYGVKD. The chain's CDR3 is CAISEQLSYEQYF.

This rearrangement joins TRBV13 to TRBJ1-1. CDR1 and CDR2 (germline): PRHDT, FYEKMQ (reference sequence). The CDR3 has 13 amino acids. This CDR3 reads CASSLYRDTEAFF.

This sequence joins TRBV29-1 and TRBJ2-1. CDR3 size: 13 residues. The germline V gene encodes CDR1 SQVTM and CDR2 ANQGSEA. The CDR3 is CSVAPSTYNEQFF.

The V call is TRBV12-3 or TRBV12-4, the J call TRBJ2-7; the TCRdb call, TRBD1, lacks DNA for checking. The CDR3 totals 15 residues. CDR3 sequence reads: CASSSLDRGLYEQYF.

The V gene is TRBV11-2, the J gene TRBJ2-5; TCRdb proposes TRBD1, but this gene call is untestable without DNA. Germline CDR1 SGHAT, CDR2 FQNNGV. This CDR3 has 14 residues. CDR3 sequence reads: CASTVDRSGETQYF.

V usage is TRBV6-5 and J usage is TRBJ2-1; TCRdb indicates TRBD2, and absent DNA this call remains unverified. The V gene's germline CDR1 is MNHEY and CDR2 SVGAGI. This CDR3 comprises 14 residues. The CDR3 region is CASSSGTSYNEQFF.

The chain carries TRBV7-2 and TRBJ2-7; TCRdb picks TRBD1, but there is no DNA to check that call. Germline CDR1 is SGHTA and CDR2 is FQGNSA. The CDR3 is 13 residues long. The CDR3 reads CASTPFRGNEQYF.

The chain carries TRBV12-3 or TRBV12-4 and TRBJ2-7; TCRdb designates TRBD1, a call that cannot be tested without DNA. The CDR3 loop spans 15 amino acids. The CDR3 is CASSFGGPPGYEQYF.

The chain employs TRBV12-3 or TRBV12-4 and TRBJ2-7. This CDR3 is built from 11 residues. The CDR3 protein is CASGVSYEQYF.

The CDR3 protein is CASSPDRGGNQPQHF. The chain joins TRBV18 to TRBJ1-5; lacking DNA, the TRBD1 call made by TCRdb goes unchecked. Per the germline V gene, CDR1 is KGHSH and CDR2 is LQKENI. There are 15 residues in the CDR3.